Included here is one T cell receptor (beta chain) sequence, with context. The antigen remains undetermined. TCRdb independently ran MiXCR on the 5' RACE reads; one entry per CDR3 protein. The profile shows about 320,000 distinct CDR3 sequences, about 10% of them singletons. This sample is part of a study of T cells after yellow fever vaccination. Study findings and constraints: Some clonotypes, a small share, were shared between CD4 and CD8 compartments.

The ends were cut back, 3 bases at V and 5 bases at J, with 13 bases in the middle. The CDR3 has 14 residues. Germline V CDR1 and CDR2: SGHTA, FQGNSA. This TCR was recovered from a man younger than 30 who received the YFV17D yellow fever vaccine. Source: CD4+ T cells sorted from PBMCs, taken 45 days after the yellow fever booster vaccination. This chain connects TRBV7-2 to TRBJ2-5; D might be TRBD2 (7 bases). This CDR3 reads CASSFRPGGETQYF. The CDR3 coding sequence is TGTGCCAGCAGCTTTCGCCCGGGGGGCGAGACCCAGTACTTC.